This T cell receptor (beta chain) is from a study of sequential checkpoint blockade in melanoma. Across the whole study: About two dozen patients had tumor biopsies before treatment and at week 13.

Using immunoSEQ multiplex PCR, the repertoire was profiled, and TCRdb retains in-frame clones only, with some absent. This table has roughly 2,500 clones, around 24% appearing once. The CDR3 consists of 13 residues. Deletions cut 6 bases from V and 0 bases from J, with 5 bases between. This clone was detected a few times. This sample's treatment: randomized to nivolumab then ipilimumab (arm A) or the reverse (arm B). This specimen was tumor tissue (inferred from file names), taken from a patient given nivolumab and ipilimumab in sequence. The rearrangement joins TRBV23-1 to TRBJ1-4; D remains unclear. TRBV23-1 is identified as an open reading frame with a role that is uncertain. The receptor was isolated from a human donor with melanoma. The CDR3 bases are TGCGCCAGCAGCTGGTCAACTAATGAAAAACTGTTTTTT. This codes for CASSWSTNEKLFF.